Below are 8 T cell receptor beta chains sequenced from a single sample in a study of blood T cell repertoires in COVID-19. Using immunoSEQ multiplex PCR, the repertoire was profiled, and TCRdb retains in-frame clones only, with some absent. The sample contains hundreds of thousands of clones, roughly 90% of which appear only once. Material for sequencing was peripheral blood. These receptors were obtained from a woman in her twenties or thirties with acute or convalescent COVID-19.

This clone showed up just once. The genes are TRBV30 and TRBJ2-2; D perhaps matches TRBD2 (5 bases). CDR1 GTSNPN and CDR2 SVGIG come from the germline V gene (reference sequence). The germline V and J ends were trimmed by 3 bases and 3 bases, with 11 bases remaining between them. The CDR3 has 14 amino acids. As DNA, the CDR3 is TGTGCCTGGAGCCATACTAGGTACACCGGGGAGCTGTTTTTT. Protein: CAWSHTRYTGELFF.

The chain employs TRBV4-2 and TRBJ1-1, with TRBD1 identical over 11 bases. The trim removed 0 bases at V and 3 bases at J, leaving 6 bases unmatched. Per germline, CDR1 LGHNA and CDR2 YNFKEQ. The CDR3 has 17 amino acids. DNA of the CDR3: TGTGCCAGCAGCCAAGAAGGACAGGGGGCGTTTGACACTGAAGCTTTCTTT. This sequence encodes CASSQEGQGAFDTEAFF.

The rearrangement joins TRBV3-1 (or the pseudogene TRBV3-2) to TRBJ1-6, with 7 bases matching TRBD1. CDR3 length: 12 amino acids. CDR1 and CDR2 (germline): LGHDT, YNNKEL (reference sequence). V lost 7 bases and J lost 9; bases outside the gene matches: 3. The CDR3 coding sequence is TGTGCCAGCACAGGGGGAAGTTCACCCCTCCACTTT. Protein product: CASTGGSSPLHF.

The V call is TRBV7-3, the J call TRBJ2-1; 8 bases map to TRBD2. Trimming took 5 bases from V and 2 from J; bases not matched to a gene: 2. The CDR3 has 14 amino acids. Looked up from germline, CDR1 is SGHTA and CDR2 is FQGTGA. CDR3 protein: CASSPGGPYNEQFF. The CDR3 DNA reads TGTGCCAGCAGCCCGGGGGGGCCCTACAATGAGCAGTTCTTC.

The chain combines TRBV30 with TRBJ1-2; 10 nucleotides line up with TRBD1. There are 14 residues in the CDR3. J gave up 6 bases and V 3 bases, and 7 bases lay outside the gene matches. Germline CDR1 reads GTSNPN; CDR2 reads SVGIG (reference sequence). The CDR3 coding sequence is TGTGCCTGGAGGGGACAGGGGAGAGGAGATGGCTACACCTTC. Its translation is CAWRGQGRGDGYTF.

This clone was found once. The V call is TRBV7-9, the J call TRBJ1-2; perhaps TRBD1 as D (5 bases). The V end was cut by 1 base, the J end by 6 bases, with 12 bases between. Germline values: CDR1 SEHNR, CDR2 FQNEAQ (reference sequence). The CDR3 length is 14 residues. CDR3 protein: CASSLVGGEDGYTF. CDR3 DNA: TGTGCCAGCAGCTTAGTAGGAGGGGAGGATGGCTACACCTTC.

This clone was observed a handful of times. The chain carries TRBV6-5 and TRBJ1-3; 9 positions match TRBD1. The germline V gene has CDR1 MNHEY and CDR2 SVGAGI. V was pared by 8 bases and J by 5 bases, with 1 base of the junction left unmatched. The CDR3 loop spans 12 amino acids. The CDR3 bases are TGTGCCAGCGGGACAGGGAGAAACACCATATATTTT. Protein: CASGTGRNTIYF.

The chain is built from TRBV28 and TRBJ1-1; tentative D call: TRBD1 (6 bases). V gave up 7 bases and J gave up 6 bases, with 15 bases separating them. There are 13 residues in the CDR3. In germline, CDR1 is MDHEN, CDR2 SYDVKM. The CDR3 DNA reads TGTGCCAGCACCGTACAGGGAAGGGCTGAAGCTTTCTTT. Encoded protein: CASTVQGRAEAFF. Filled out from reference TRBV28 and TRBJ1-1, the complete variable domain reads DVKVTQSSRYLVKRTGEKVFLECVQDMDHENMFWYRQDPGLGLRLIYFSYDVKMKEKGDIPEGYSVSREKKERFSLILESASTNQTSMYLCASTVQGRAEAFFGQGTRLTVV.